The present T cell receptor (beta chain) was sequenced within a study of T cell responses to AZD1222 COVID-19 vaccine. The study, taken as a whole, reports: Spike-specific TCR breadth and depth were elevated following two AZD1222 doses. Repertoire sampling happened only post peak T cell response.

This clone was observed a single time. The antigen is undetermined. The assay was immunoSEQ multiplex PCR, and TCRdb's table has in-frame clones only and misses some. The table lists 120,000 or so clones, roughly 84% of them singletons. V lost 5 bases and J 7 bases, leaving 18 bases between the germline ends. The germline V gene has CDR1 SEHNR and CDR2 FQNEAQ (reference sequence). The CDR3 has 15 residues. The specimen was peripheral blood, collected on day 0 of AZD1222 vaccination. The source is an adult in good health. V and J are TRBV7-9 and TRBJ1-5; possibly TRBD1 for D (5 bases). CDR3 protein: CASSQQGFGRQPQHF. The CDR3 DNA follows: TGTGCCAGCAGCCAGCAGGGATTCGGCCGGCAGCCCCAGCATTTT.